The T cell receptor beta chain described here comes from a study of cytomegalovirus exposure and HLA in healthy donors. Measured with immunoSEQ multiplex PCR; TCRdb has only the in-frame clones, and not every one. The data contain 65,000 to 80,000 clones, nearly 95% of them seen just once; the ten biggest clones take up less than 2.5%. The germline V and J ends were trimmed by 7 bases and 4 bases, with 16 bases remaining between them. Looked up from germline, CDR1 is MDHEN and CDR2 is SYDVKM. The CDR3 covers 14 residues. The sequence derives from a woman aged 18 to 35 in good health and CMV-seronegative. This chain links TRBV28 with TRBJ1-2; maybe TRBD1 (5 bases). Sequencing was performed on PBMCs. CDR3 protein: CASKDSEKAYGYTF. The CDR3 coding sequence is TGTGCCAGCAAAGACAGTGAGAAAGCCTATGGCTACACCTTC.